The rows below give T cell receptor beta chains drawn from one sample of a study of T cell responses to AZD1222 COVID-19 vaccine. Assay: immunoSEQ multiplex PCR; the TCRdb copy retains only in-frame clones and omits some. This sample has about 130,000 clones; roughly 91% occur once, and the top ten carry 7.5% to 9.5%. Sequences were derived from peripheral blood, sampled on day 0 of AZD1222 vaccination. The origin of the receptors is an adult in good health. Both conserved end residues are part of each CDR3. A D gene is named only where the DNA matches it firmly. Part of the rows lack a size; the others show once, few, many or a class for expanded clones.

>NA|TRBV28|TRBJ1-4|NA
CASSLEAGQGEKLFF
TGTGCCAGCAGTTTAGAGGCGGGCCAGGGTGAAAAACTGTTTTTT
>NA|TRBV4-3|TRBJ2-2|NA
CASSQEGGAATGELFF
TGCGCCAGCAGCCAAGAGGGCGGAGCGGCCACCGGGGAGCTGTTTTTT
>NA|TRBV5-1|TRBJ1-5|NA
CASSLGERNQPQHF
TGCGCCAGCAGCTTGGGGGAACGCAATCAGCCCCAGCATTTT
>TRBD1|TRBV15|TRBJ2-1|NA
CATSPSGTGPHNEQFF
TGTGCCACCAGTCCTTCCGGGACAGGGCCCCACAATGAGCAGTTCTTC
>NA|TRBV5-5|TRBJ2-3|NA
CASSLGRSDTQYF
TGTGCCAGCAGCTTAGGGAGATCAGATACGCAGTATTTT
>NA|TRBV5-6|TRBJ1-1|NA
CASSLGAGRPEAFF
TGTGCCAGCAGCTTGGGGGCAGGGCGCCCTGAAGCTTTCTTT
>TRBD2|TRBV3-1/TRBV3-2|TRBJ2-5|NA
CASSQTLRLAQETQYF
TGTGCCAGCAGCCAAACCCTAAGACTAGCCCAAGAGACCCAGTACTTC
>TRBD1|TRBV6-6|TRBJ1-1|NA
CASSYRTGDNTEAFF
TGTGCCAGCAGTTACCGGACAGGTGACAACACTGAAGCTTTCTTT
>TRBD2|TRBV2|TRBJ2-6|NA
CASSEHPSGGAGANVLTF
TGTGCCAGCAGTGAACATCCTAGCGGGGGTGCTGGGGCCAACGTCCTGACTTTC
>NA|TRBV28|TRBJ2-7|NA
CASRTRRESYEQYF
TGTGCCAGCAGGACCCGAAGGGAATCCTACGAGCAGTACTTC
>TRBD1|TRBV6-4|TRBJ2-7|NA
CASSYRTGSFIEQYF
TGTGCCAGCAGTTACCGGACAGGTTCTTTTATCGAGCAGTACTTC
>NA|TRBV7-2|TRBJ2-5|NA
CASSSQGSGTQYF
TGTGCCAGCAGCTCCCAGGGGTCAGGGACCCAGTACTTC
>TRBD1|TRBV7-9|TRBJ2-5|NA
CASSPMTGLQETQYF
TGTGCCAGCAGCCCGATGACAGGGCTGCAAGAGACCCAGTACTTC
>NA|TRBV27|TRBJ2-1|NA
CASRRGSLNEQFF
TGTGCCAGCAGACGAGGGAGCTTGAATGAGCAGTTCTTC
>NA|TRBV11-3|TRBJ2-7|NA
CASSPTGGSGYEQYF
TGTGCCAGCAGCCCCACGGGTGGCTCGGGCTACGAGCAGTACTTC
>TRBD1|TRBV10-3|TRBJ2-2|NA
CAISEPGQGTGELFF
TGTGCCATCAGTGAGCCGGGACAGGGCACCGGGGAGCTGTTTTTT
>NA|TRBV9|TRBJ2-2|NA
CASSPPTGQNTGELFF
TGTGCCAGCAGCCCACCCACGGGGCAGAACACCGGGGAGCTGTTTTTT
>NA|TRBV10-2|TRBJ2-3|NA
CASRRETRAVTDTQYF
TGCGCCAGCAGAAGGGAGACTAGAGCAGTCACAGATACGCAGTATTTT
>NA|TRBV7-9|TRBJ1-2|NA
CASSFGANYGYTF
TGTGCCAGCAGCTTCGGAGCTAACTATGGCTACACCTTC
>NA|TRBV27|TRBJ1-1|NA
CASSLSWAGREAFF
TGTGCCAGCAGTTTATCATGGGCAGGGCGGGAAGCTTTCTTT
>NA|TRBV6-2/TRBV6-3|TRBJ1-5|NA
CASSSQGEGNSNQPQHF
TGTGCCAGCAGTTCCCAGGGTGAGGGGAATAGCAATCAGCCCCAGCATTTT
>NA|TRBV11-3|TRBJ2-3|NA
CASTHYGNTQYF
TGTGCCAGCACCCACTATGGGAATACGCAGTATTTT
>NA|TRBV27|TRBJ2-1|NA
CASSLSRAHEQFF
TGTGCCAGCAGTTTATCGAGGGCACATGAGCAGTTCTTC
>TRBD1|TRBV7-9|TRBJ1-2|once
CASSPTGDGYTF
TGTGCCAGCAGCCCGACAGGGGATGGCTACACCTTC
>NA|TRBV6-5|TRBJ1-4|few
CASSRDPGPEKLFF
TGTGCCAGCAGTCGGGACCCCGGACCTGAAAAACTGTTTTTT
>NA|TRBV7-9|TRBJ1-2|NA
CASSLGPDGIYGYTF
TGTGCCAGCAGCTTAGGGCCGGACGGAATCTATGGCTACACCTTC
>TRBD1|TRBV2|TRBJ2-1|NA
CASSGDRVGNEQFF
TGTGCCAGCAGTGGGGACAGGGTGGGGAATGAGCAGTTCTTC
>NA|TRBV28|TRBJ1-6|NA
CASSSTTYSPLHF
TGTGCCAGCAGTTCCACGACGTATTCACCCCTCCACTTT
>NA|TRBV7-2|TRBJ2-1|once
CASSTSGRNEQFF
TGTGCCAGCAGCACCTCGGGTCGCAATGAGCAGTTCTTC
>TRBD1|TRBV7-9|TRBJ2-2|once
CASTPPRDRGENTGELFF
TGTGCCAGCACCCCGCCCCGGGACAGGGGCGAAAACACCGGGGAGCTGTTTTTT
>NA|TRBV30|TRBJ1-6|once
CAWGGDNSPLHF
TGTGCCTGGGGCGGAGATAATTCACCCCTCCACTTT
>TRBD2|TRBV6-6|TRBJ2-3|NA
CASSYASGGSTDTQYF
TGTGCCAGCAGTTACGCTAGCGGGGGTAGCACAGATACGCAGTATTTT
>NA|TRBV24-1|TRBJ1-2|NA
CATSDLFGNFYGYTF
TGTGCCACCAGTGATTTGTTCGGAAACTTCTATGGCTACACCTTC
>TRBD1|TRBV19|TRBJ1-2|NA
CASRTGTGEGYTF
TGTGCCAGTCGAACGGGGACAGGGGAAGGCTACACCTTC
>NA|TRBV5-1|TRBJ2-1|NA
CASSGPQGLGGNEQFF
TGCGCCAGCAGTGGGCCCCAGGGCTTAGGTGGCAATGAGCAGTTCTTC